The clone carrying this T cell receptor (beta chain) showed up many times. Its antigen remains unidentified. Preparation of the TCRbeta library involved a method that used unique molecular identifiers. TCRdb recomputed calls from the PCR reads with MiXCR, one row per CDR3 protein. This sample carries about 300,000 distinct CDR3 sequences, about 9.4% of them seen once, and the ten largest clones take roughly 7%. This entry belongs to a study of T-cell reconstitution after alpha-beta-depleted transplantation in children. Broader study findings: Some patients' high day-60 TCRbeta diversity was traced to surviving recipient T cells and thymic progenitors. At around two months after transplant, the alpha-beta T cells were reportedly derived from several hundred expanded clones that came from non-depleted graft cells. Once a year had passed after transplant, T-cell counts and diversity came mostly from newly produced T cells.

The germline V and J ends were trimmed by 2 bases and 2 bases, with 13 bases remaining between them. Germline V CDR1 and CDR2: MDHEN, SYDVKM. This CDR3 contains 16 residues. Sample: PBMCs, taken before TCRalphabeta/CD19-depleted stem cell transplant. The receptor was derived from a boy younger than two with acute myeloid leukemia, due to receive a stem cell transplant. The genes are TRBV28 and TRBJ2-1, with D hard to call. CDR3 sequence: CASSLAPLIPYNEQFF. CDR3 nucleotides: TGTGCCAGCAGTTTAGCTCCCCTAATCCCCTACAATGAGCAGTTCTTC.